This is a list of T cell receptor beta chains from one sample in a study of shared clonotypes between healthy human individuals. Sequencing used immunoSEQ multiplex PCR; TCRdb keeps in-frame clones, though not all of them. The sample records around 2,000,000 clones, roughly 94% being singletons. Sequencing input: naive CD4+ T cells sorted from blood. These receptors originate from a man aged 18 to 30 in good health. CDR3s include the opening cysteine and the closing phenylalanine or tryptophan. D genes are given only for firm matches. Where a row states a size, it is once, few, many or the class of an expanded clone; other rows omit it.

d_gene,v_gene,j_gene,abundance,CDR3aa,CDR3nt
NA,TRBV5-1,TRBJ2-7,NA,CASSSYLQGDEQYF,TGCGCCAGCAGCTCCTACCTACAGGGTGACGAGCAGTACTTC
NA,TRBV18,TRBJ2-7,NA,CASSPPQGVTYEQYF,TGTGCCAGCTCACCACCGCAGGGCGTTACCTACGAGCAGTACTTC
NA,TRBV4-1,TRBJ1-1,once,CASSQIRDIMNTEAFF,TGCGCCAGCAGCCAAATACGGGACATCATGAACACTGAAGCTTTCTTT
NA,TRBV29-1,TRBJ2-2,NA,CSVARAWGELFF,TGCAGCGTTGCCAGGGCCTGGGGGGAGCTGTTTTTT
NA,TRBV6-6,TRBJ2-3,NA,CASGPSADTQYF,TGTGCCAGCGGGCCTTCAGCAGATACGCAGTATTTT
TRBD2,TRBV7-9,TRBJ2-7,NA,CASRTSGVYEQYF,TGTGCCAGCAGAACTAGCGGGGTTTACGAGCAGTACTTC
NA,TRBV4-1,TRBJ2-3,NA,CASSQVGFQGDTQYF,TGCGCCAGCAGCCAAGTGGGGTTTCAGGGAGATACGCAGTATTTT
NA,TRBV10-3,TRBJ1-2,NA,CAIHAQGNDGYTF,TGTGCCATCCACGCTCAGGGGAATGATGGCTACACCTTC
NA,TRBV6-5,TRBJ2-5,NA,CASRGDQGPQETQYF,TGTGCCAGCAGAGGGGACCAGGGACCTCAAGAGACCCAGTACTTC
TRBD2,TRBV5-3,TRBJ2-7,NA,CARSLEGLEVYEQYF,TGTGCCAGAAGCTTGGAGGGACTAGAAGTCTACGAGCAGTACTTC
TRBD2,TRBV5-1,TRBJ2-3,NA,CASSWEGRSTDTQYF,TGCGCCAGCAGCTGGGAGGGACGGAGCACAGATACGCAGTATTTT
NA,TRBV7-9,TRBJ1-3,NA,CASSLLDSGNTIYF,TGTGCCAGCAGCTTATTGGACTCTGGAAACACCATATATTTT
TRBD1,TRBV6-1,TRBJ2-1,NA,CASSEAGQRNNEQFF,TGTGCCAGCAGTGAAGCGGGACAGCGGAACAATGAGCAGTTCTTC
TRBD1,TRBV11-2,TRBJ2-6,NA,CASSLNRGLGANVLTF,TGTGCCAGCAGCTTAAACAGGGGGCTTGGGGCCAACGTCCTGACTTTC
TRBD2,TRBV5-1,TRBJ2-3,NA,CASSASGGTDTQYF,TGCGCCAGCAGTGCTAGCGGTGGAACAGATACGCAGTATTTT
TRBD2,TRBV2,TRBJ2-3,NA,CASSRLAGGLADTQYF,TGTGCCAGCAGCAGACTAGCGGGAGGGCTAGCAGATACGCAGTATTTT
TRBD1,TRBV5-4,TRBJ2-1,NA,CASSLAGQGGYNEQFF,TGTGCCAGCAGCTTGGCTGGACAGGGAGGATACAATGAGCAGTTCTTC
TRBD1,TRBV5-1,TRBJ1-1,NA,CASSPEAGGTTEAFF,TGCGCCAGCAGCCCGGAGGCAGGGGGCACCACTGAAGCTTTCTTT
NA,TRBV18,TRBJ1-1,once,CASSNNRVNPEAFF,TGTGCCAGCTCGAATAACAGGGTAAACCCTGAAGCTTTCTTT
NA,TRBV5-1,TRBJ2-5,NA,CASSLFLRYQETQYF,TGCGCCAGCAGCTTGTTCCTCAGGTACCAAGAGACCCAGTACTTC
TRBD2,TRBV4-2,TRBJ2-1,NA,CASTPSGDSSYNEQFF,TGTGCCAGCACGCCTAGCGGGGACAGCTCCTACAATGAGCAGTTCTTC
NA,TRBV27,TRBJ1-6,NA,CASSSRGGSYNSPLHF,TGTGCCAGCAGTTCCCGGGGGGGATCCTATAATTCACCCCTCCACTTT
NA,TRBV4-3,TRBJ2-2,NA,CASSQVGGLNTGELFF,TGCGCCAGCAGCCAAGTAGGAGGGCTAAACACCGGGGAGCTGTTTTTT
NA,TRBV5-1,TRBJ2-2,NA,CASSRRAANTGELFF,TGCGCCAGCAGCCGGAGAGCGGCGAACACCGGGGAGCTGTTTTTT
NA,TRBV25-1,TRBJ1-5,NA,CATKPQHF,TGTGCCACCAAGCCCCAGCATTTT